A selection of T cell receptor beta chains follows, all from one sample in a study of blood T cell repertoires in COVID-19. Assay used: immunoSEQ multiplex PCR; TCRdb lists only in-frame clones, some missing. This table holds about 160,000 clones, 87% found once. Sequences were obtained from peripheral blood. The receptors stem from a woman aged 55-69 years who had recovered from COVID-19. Both conserved end residues are part of each CDR3. Fields, in order: clone size, D gene, V gene, J gene, CDR3 protein, CDR3 DNA. The D gene is left open where the match is weak. Size values are once, few and many counts, or a class for expanded clones, and some rows have none.

once,.,TRBV6-5,TRBJ1-4,CASSYTRDREKLFF,TGTGCCAGCAGTTACACGAGGGATCGTGAAAAACTGTTTTTT
.,TRBD1,TRBV13,TRBJ2-6,CASSLFGTGGTGANVLTF,TGTGCCAGCAGCTTATTTGGGACAGGGGGCACTGGGGCCAACGTCCTGACTTTC
.,TRBD2,TRBV6-5,TRBJ2-5,CASSYVSSGGWETQYF,TGTGCCAGCAGTTACGTGTCTAGCGGGGGTTGGGAGACCCAGTACTTC
.,TRBD2,TRBV3-1/TRBV3-2,TRBJ2-3,CASSLSSLAGERDTQYF,TGTGCCAGCAGCCTCAGTTCCCTAGCGGGGGAAAGAGATACGCAGTATTTT
.,.,TRBV16,TRBJ1-1,CASSQSGANMNTEAFF,TGTGCCAGCAGCCAATCGGGGGCGAATATGAACACTGAAGCTTTCTTT
.,.,TRBV18,TRBJ2-7,CASSPGYEQYF,TGTGCCAGCTCACCCGGCTACGAGCAGTACTTC
.,TRBD1,TRBV18,TRBJ1-1,CASSPQRRDSEAFF,TGTGCCAGCTCACCACAACGGCGGGACAGTGAAGCTTTCTTT
.,.,TRBV19,TRBJ2-5,CASSKSGQIYQETQYF,TGTGCCAGTAGTAAATCCGGACAGATATACCAAGAGACCCAGTACTTC
.,TRBD1,TRBV5-6,TRBJ1-1,CASSLRTGPMNTEAFF,TGTGCCAGCAGCTTAAGGACAGGACCTATGAACACTGAAGCTTTCTTT
few,.,TRBV2,TRBJ2-1,CASKTESSYNEQFF,TGTGCCAGCAAGACTGAGAGCTCCTACAATGAGCAGTTCTTC
.,.,TRBV4-1,TRBJ1-1,CASSQEQGDKAFF,TGCGCCAGCAGCCAAGAACAGGGTGATAAAGCTTTCTTT
.,TRBD2,TRBV10-3,TRBJ2-2,CAISEPSGGAIGELFF,TGTGCCATCAGTGAGCCAAGCGGGGGGGCAATCGGGGAGCTGTTTTTT
.,TRBD2,TRBV2,TRBJ2-7,CASSEASGVFYEQYF,TGTGCCAGCAGTGAAGCTAGCGGGGTTTTTTACGAGCAGTACTTC
once,TRBD1,TRBV28,TRBJ1-2,CASSPSDRGIHTF,TGTGCCAGCAGTCCCTCCGACAGGGGGATTCACACCTTC
once,.,TRBV12-3/TRBV12-4,TRBJ1-1,CASSFQGGTEAFF,TGTGCCAGCAGTTTTCAGGGCGGCACTGAAGCTTTCTTT
.,.,TRBV27,TRBJ2-2,CASLLRASYITGELFF,TGTGCCAGCCTACTTAGAGCTAGTTATATTACCGGGGAGCTGTTTTTT
.,TRBD1,TRBV9,TRBJ2-7,CASSVETGGNEQYF,TGTGCCAGCAGCGTAGAGACAGGGGGGAACGAGCAGTACTTC
.,.,TRBV5-6,TRBJ2-3,CASSLAAGSDTQYF,TGTGCCAGCAGCTTGGCCGCGGGGTCTGATACGCAGTATTTT
.,.,TRBV7-6,TRBJ2-3,CASGKTALNTDTQYF,TGTGCCAGCGGCAAGACAGCGCTAAACACAGATACGCAGTATTTT
.,TRBD1,TRBV5-1,TRBJ2-5,CASSAGQGGGETQYF,TGCGCCAGCAGCGCGGGACAGGGCGGTGGGGAGACCCAGTACTTC
.,.,TRBV6-5,TRBJ1-1,CASSTSVTGNTEAFF,TGTGCCAGCAGTACCTCCGTGACAGGGAACACTGAAGCTTTCTTT
.,TRBD1,TRBV5-4,TRBJ1-2,CASSAGQGQGGYTF,TGTGCCAGCAGCGCGGGACAGGGGCAAGGTGGCTACACCTTC
many,TRBD2,TRBV10-3,TRBJ2-7,CAISTTSGGSSYEQYF,TGTGCCATCAGTACGACTAGCGGGGGGTCCTCCTACGAGCAGTACTTC
.,.,TRBV6-5,TRBJ1-2,CASRAAGGGDYGYTF,TGTGCCAGCAGGGCTGCGGGAGGAGGGGACTATGGCTACACCTTC
once,.,TRBV7-9,TRBJ2-3,CASSQQKWTTSTDTQYF,TGTGCCAGCAGTCAACAAAAGTGGACTACTAGCACAGATACGCAGTATTTT
.,TRBD1,TRBV4-2,TRBJ2-7,CASSQAGTGSYEQYF,TGTGCCAGCAGCCAAGCCGGGACAGGGTCTTACGAGCAGTACTTC
.,.,TRBV6-5,TRBJ1-2,CASSYSLGGAYGYTF,TGTGCCAGCAGTTACTCGTTGGGGGGGGCCTATGGCTACACCTTC
.,TRBD2,TRBV3-1/TRBV3-2,TRBJ2-7,CASSQAGGPGNEQYF,TGTGCCAGCAGCCAAGCGGGGGGGCCGGGTAACGAGCAGTACTTC
.,TRBD2,TRBV2,TRBJ2-7,CASSPAAGTAYEQYF,TGTGCCAGCAGTCCAGCAGCGGGGACCGCCTACGAGCAGTACTTC
few,TRBD2,TRBV30,TRBJ2-1,CAWSPTSGGRQFF,TGTGCCTGGAGTCCGACTAGCGGGGGTCGGCAGTTCTTC
.,TRBD1,TRBV20-1,TRBJ2-5,CSASPRTGTQETQYF,TGCAGTGCTAGTCCCCGGACAGGGACACAAGAGACCCAGTACTTC
.,TRBD1,TRBV6-4,TRBJ1-2,CASSEIGGVPYGYTF,TGTGCCAGCAGTGAGATAGGGGGCGTCCCCTATGGCTACACCTTC
many,TRBD1,TRBV5-1,TRBJ1-6,CASSTTDRAGSPLHF,TGCGCCAGCAGCACCACCGACAGGGCCGGATCACCCCTCCACTTT
.,.,TRBV7-9,TRBJ2-5,CASSLVEEKETQYF,TGTGCCAGCAGCTTAGTCGAGGAGAAGGAGACCCAGTACTTC
.,TRBD2,TRBV11-2,TRBJ2-2,CASSINSGGDTGELFF,TGTGCCAGCAGCATTAATAGCGGGGGTGACACCGGGGAGCTGTTTTTT
.,.,TRBV12-5,TRBJ1-6,CASGLVRSGPSKRSPLHF,TGTGCTAGTGGTTTGGTACGGTCAGGACCGTCTAAGCGGTCACCCCTCCACTTT
.,.,TRBV30,TRBJ1-4,CAWSVKGSHEKLFF,TGTGCCTGGAGTGTAAAGGGGTCTCATGAAAAACTGTTTTTT
once,TRBD1,TRBV5-5,TRBJ1-2,CASSWDSTYGYTF,TGTGCCAGCAGTTGGGACAGCACCTATGGCTACACCTTC
.,.,TRBV7-9,TRBJ2-7,CASSLGVRGEQYF,TGTGCCAGCAGCTTAGGGGTAAGGGGCGAGCAGTACTTC
.,TRBD2,TRBV7-2,TRBJ2-3,CASSLALGGSSTDTQYF,TGTGCCAGCAGCTTAGCGCTGGGCGGGAGCAGCACAGATACGCAGTATTTT
.,TRBD1,TRBV24-1,TRBJ1-4,CATRERGTGNEKLFF,TGTGCCACCAGGGAACGAGGGACAGGAAATGAAAAACTGTTTTTT
.,TRBD1,TRBV4-2,TRBJ2-7,CASSQVDRAPYF,TGTGCCAGCAGCCAAGTCGACAGGGCCCCATACTTC
.,.,TRBV7-2,TRBJ1-1,CASSLVSVAEAFF,TGTGCCAGCAGCTTAGTGTCAGTCGCTGAAGCTTTCTTT
.,TRBD1,TRBV19,TRBJ1-1,CASSIGTEGFF,TGTGCCAGTAGTATCGGGACAGAGGGTTTCTTT
.,.,TRBV4-2,TRBJ2-2,CASSQATTTNTGELFF,TGTGCCAGCAGCCAAGCCACAACCACGAACACCGGGGAGCTGTTTTTT
.,TRBD1,TRBV27,TRBJ1-6,CASGRQGRESPLHF,TGTGCCAGCGGCAGACAGGGGCGGGAGTCACCCCTCCACTTT
.,.,TRBV6-4,TRBJ1-1,CASSDGWGVIHTEAFF,TGTGCCAGCAGTGACGGGTGGGGAGTGATTCACACTGAAGCTTTCTTT
once,TRBD2,TRBV3-1/TRBV3-2,TRBJ2-1,CASSTGTSYYNEQFF,TGTGCCAGCAGTACCGGGACTAGTTACTACAATGAGCAGTTCTTC
.,TRBD1,TRBV4-3,TRBJ1-4,CASSQEGAGGQNEKLFF,TGCGCCAGCAGCCAAGAAGGTGCCGGGGGACAGAATGAAAAACTGTTTTTT
.,.,TRBV2,TRBJ1-1,CASMMDGGSEAFF,TGTGCCAGCATGATGGACGGGGGGAGTGAAGCTTTCTTT
.,.,TRBV20-1,TRBJ1-6,CSASRQVNSPLHF,TGCAGTGCTAGTCGACAGGTGAATTCACCCCTCCACTTT
.,.,TRBV29-1,TRBJ2-7,CSVKGQNYEQYF,TGCAGCGTGAAGGGGCAGAACTACGAGCAGTACTTC
.,.,TRBV10-1,TRBJ1-6,CASSPSVYNSPLHF,TGCGCCAGCAGTCCCTCCGTCTATAATTCACCCCTCCACTTT
.,.,TRBV6-5,TRBJ2-3,CASSSPVTDTQYF,TGTGCCAGCAGTTCCCCGGTGACAGATACGCAGTATTTT